This T cell receptor (beta chain) comes out of a study of blood T cell repertoires in COVID-19. Study context: Samples came from the United States, Italy and Spain, spanning acute and convalescent COVID-19. The cDNA or gDNA used as material had been derived from T cells, B-cell-depleted T cells, or PBMCs.

Original processing notes: Using reference gene primer amplification, nucleated cell counts were estimated. TCRdb's table, derived via immunoSEQ multiplex PCR, lists solely in-frame clones and lacks some. The D gene and trimming were derived from the DNA, and the V and J assignments and clone size from that table. The table lists about 20,000 clones, 80% to 95% of them singletons, with over 4% in the top ten. The V end lost 6 bases, the J end lost 0 bases, and 25 bases lay between the germline ends. The V gene's germline CDR1 is SGDLS and CDR2 YYNGEE. The CDR3 totals 20 residues. V and J are TRBV9 and TRBJ1-6; TRBD1 is a possible D gene (5 bases). This clonotype originated in a woman aged 45 to 65 with active COVID-19. Sample: peripheral blood. CDR3 nucleotide sequence: TGTGCCAGCACTGTCGGGAGTCTTCCCACGAGGGGCTCCTATAATTCACCCCTCCACTTT. This encodes CASTVGSLPTRGSYNSPLHF.